This T cell receptor (beta chain) was recorded in a study of blood T cell repertoires in COVID-19. Study-level background: Researchers got acute and convalescent COVID-19 samples from the United States, Italy and Spain. T cells, B-cell-depleted T cells, or PBMCs supplied cDNA or gDNA.

This clone was seen once. This table comes from immunoSEQ multiplex PCR, and its TCRdb copy is limited to in-frame clones, with some not included. The sample carries over 130,000 clones, roughly 80% recorded once. The CDR3 consists of 15 residues. The V end lost 8 bases, the J end lost 6 bases, and 20 bases lay between the germline ends. Germline CDR1 reads LNHDA; CDR2 reads SQIVND (reference sequence). This clonotype originated in a man aged 45-65 years with acute or convalescent COVID-19. Source material: peripheral blood. This sequence joins TRBV19 and TRBJ1-5, with a possible D match to TRBD1 (6 bases). The CDR3 spells CASVYGGRDGQPQHF. Written as DNA, the CDR3 is TGTGCCAGTGTTTACGGGGGGCGTGATGGTCAGCCCCAGCATTTT.